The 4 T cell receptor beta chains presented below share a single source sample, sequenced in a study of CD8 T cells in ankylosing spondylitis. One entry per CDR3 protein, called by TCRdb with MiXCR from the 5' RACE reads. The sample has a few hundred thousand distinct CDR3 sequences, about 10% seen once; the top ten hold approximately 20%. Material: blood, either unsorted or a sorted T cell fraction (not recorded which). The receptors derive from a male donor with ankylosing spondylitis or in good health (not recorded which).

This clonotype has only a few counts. The CDR3 DNA reads TGCAGCGTTGTAAGATCATCTAGCGGGGGGTCCAATGAGCAGTTCTTC. It specifies CSVVRSSSGGSNEQFF. The gene calls are TRBV29-1 and TRBJ2-1; 11 positions agree with TRBD2. The trim removed 4 bases at V and 6 bases at J, leaving 11 bases unmatched. Germline lookup yields CDR1 SQVTM and CDR2 ANQGSEA. This CDR3 contains 16 residues.

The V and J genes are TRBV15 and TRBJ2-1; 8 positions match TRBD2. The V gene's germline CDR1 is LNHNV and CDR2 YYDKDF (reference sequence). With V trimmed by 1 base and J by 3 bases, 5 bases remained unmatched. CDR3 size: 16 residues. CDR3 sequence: CATSRVTGGNYNEQFF. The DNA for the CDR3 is TGTGCCACCAGCAGAGTGACGGGGGGGAACTACAATGAGCAGTTCTTC. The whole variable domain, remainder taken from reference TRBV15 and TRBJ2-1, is DAMVIQNPRYQVTQFGKPVTLSCSQTLNHNVMYWYQQKSSQAPKLLFHYYDKDFNNEADTPDNFQSRRPNTSFCFLDIRSPGLGDTAMYLCATSRVTGGNYNEQFFGPGTRLTVL.

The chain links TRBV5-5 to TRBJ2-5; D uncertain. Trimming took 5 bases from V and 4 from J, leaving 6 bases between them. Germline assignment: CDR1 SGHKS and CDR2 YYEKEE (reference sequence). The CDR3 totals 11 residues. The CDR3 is CASSRTETQYF. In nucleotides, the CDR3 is TGTGCCAGCAGTCGGACAGAGACCCAGTACTTC.

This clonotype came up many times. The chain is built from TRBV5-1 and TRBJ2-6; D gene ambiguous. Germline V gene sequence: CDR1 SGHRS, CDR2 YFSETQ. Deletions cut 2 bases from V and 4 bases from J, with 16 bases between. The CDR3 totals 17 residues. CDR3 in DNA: TGCGCCAGCAGCTTTTCACCTGGGAACTCGGGGGCCAACGTCCTGACTTTC. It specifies CASSFSPGNSGANVLTF.